Reported below is one T cell receptor beta chain. This sample stems from a study of blood T cell repertoires in COVID-19. Study details: Collection of acute and convalescent COVID-19 samples took place in the United States, Italy and Spain.

Per the authors' pipeline: Amplified reference gene primers provided the basis for estimating nucleated cell counts. Measured with immunoSEQ multiplex PCR; TCRdb has only the in-frame clones, and not every one. The V and J calls and clone size were taken over from that table, and D and trimming were inferred from the DNA. The sample has 200,000 to 250,000 clones; nearly 90% are singletons. V dropped 3 bases and J dropped 9; count of bases not matched to a gene: 10. CDR1 SNHLY and CDR2 FYNNEI come from the germline V gene. The CDR3 loop spans 15 amino acids. Clinical history reported by participants formed the basis on which cohorts were assigned.

Sequencing input: PBMCs or T cells enriched from blood (not recorded which). The source of this sequence is a man between 25 and 39 years old who had recovered from COVID-19. The chain couples TRBV2 to TRBJ1-3; TRBD1 matches at 8 bases. DNA of the CDR3: TGTGCCAGCAGTGAGCACCAGGGGGCGATGGGCACCATATATTTT. Its translation is CASSEHQGAMGTIYF.